This TCR beta chain is drawn from a study of regulatory T cells in long-lasting Graves disease. Overall study results and limits: Persistent cases of Graves' showed reduced TCR diversity relative to newly diagnosed patients.

The sample holds many counts of this clonotype. Its antigen is as yet unknown. The CDR3 totals 14 residues. Looked up from germline, CDR1 is MDHEN and CDR2 is SYDVKM. V was trimmed by 3 bases and J by 1 base, leaving 8 bases between them. CDR3 regions were amplified by Arm-PCR using iRepertoire HTBI primers to build TCR beta libraries. TCRdb re-called the multiplex PCR reads with MiXCR, one entry per CDR3 protein. The sample consists of about 560,000 distinct CDR3 sequences, about 16% of them appearing once. Indicated time point: newly diagnosed GD, antithyroid drugs for less than 3 months. Isolated PBMC RNA provided the starting material for the TCR library. These records were also assigned to another study, of T cells in Graves' hyperthyroidism and ophthalmopathy. From that second work: An initial round of RT-PCR targeting the TCR CDR3 relied on the HTBI primer set.

The genes are TRBV28 and TRBJ2-3; D is unresolved. Sequencing was performed on peripheral blood mononuclear cells (PBMCs), taken at new diagnosis, from a patient treated with antithyroid drugs. This receptor was taken from a man younger than 30 with Graves disease. The CDR3 loop is CASSFFEGTDTQYF. As DNA, the CDR3 is TGTGCCAGCAGTTTTTTCGAGGGCACAGATACGCAGTATTTT.